One and the same sample provided the 6 T cell receptor beta chains below, sequenced in a study of blood T cell repertoires in COVID-19. The data were produced by immunoSEQ multiplex PCR, yet TCRdb's version contains in-frame clones alone and is incomplete. Altogether some 410,000 clones are present, roughly 90% being singletons, with the ten largest covering 0.95% to 1%. Sample: PBMCs or T cells enriched from blood (not recorded which). The receptors shown here come from a young woman with acute COVID-19.

This clone came up once. The chain combines TRBV27 with TRBJ1-4, with D uncertain. CDR1 MNHEY and CDR2 SMNVEV come from the germline V gene (reference sequence). CDR3 size: 13 residues. Deletions cut 5 bases from V and 7 bases from J, with 11 bases between. CDR3 loop: CASSTGNSEKLFF. The CDR3 nucleotides read TGTGCCAGCAGTACCGGAAACAGTGAAAAACTGTTTTTT.

This sequence joins TRBV2 and TRBJ2-5; TRBD2 agrees at 8 bases. V shed 7 bases and J 3 bases; nucleotides not matched to a gene: 13. Germline V gene data show CDR1 as SNHLY and CDR2 as FYNNEI. CDR3 size: 16 residues. The CDR3 is CASIIRLRGAEETQYF. The DNA for the CDR3 is TGTGCCAGCATAATCCGCTTGCGGGGGGCTGAAGAGACCCAGTACTTC. The variable domain in full, completed from reference TRBV2 and TRBJ2-5, reads EPEVTQTPSHQVTQMGQEVILRCVPISNHLYFYWYRQILGQKVEFLVSFYNNEISEKSEIFDDQFSVERPDGSNFTLKIRSTKLEDSAMYFCASIIRLRGAEETQYFGPGTRLLVL.

The chain uses TRBV10-3 and TRBJ1-1, with 7 bases lining up with TRBD1. Trimming cost V 10 bases and J 7 bases; bases outside gene matches: 12. CDR3 length: 13 amino acids. Per germline, CDR1 ENHRY and CDR2 SYGVKD. As DNA, the CDR3 is TGTGCCACCGGGACCCAGGGGGGTAGTGAAGCTTTCTTT. Translation gives CATGTQGGSEAFF.

The chain uses TRBV4-1 and TRBJ2-2; 7 bases are shared with TRBD2. V was pared by 0 bases and J by 0 bases, with 1 base of the junction left unmatched. In germline, CDR1 is MGHRA, CDR2 YSYEKL. This CDR3 comprises 16 residues. The DNA for the CDR3 is TGCGCCAGCAGCCAAGACGGGACTACGAACACCGGGGAGCTGTTTTTT. It yields the protein CASSQDGTTNTGELFF.

The chain couples TRBV30 to TRBJ2-2, with 7 positions matching TRBD2. Germline loops: CDR1 GTSNPN, CDR2 SVGIG (reference sequence). V lost 8 bases and J lost 1; bases outside the gene matches: 7. The length of the CDR3 is 14 residues. The CDR3: CAGTSGGNTGELFF. The CDR3 nucleotides are TGTGCCGGGACTTCGGGAGGGAACACCGGGGAGCTGTTTTTT.

J is TRBJ2-3 and V is TRBV9; 13 bases line up with TRBD2. The CDR3 is 19 residues long. Germline loops: CDR1 SGDLS, CDR2 YYNGEE. V lost 0 bases to trimming and J lost 0 bases; unmatched junction nucleotides: 7. The DNA of the CDR3 is TGTGCCAGCAGCGTAGCTTGGACTAGCGGGGGCCAAAGCACAGATACGCAGTATTTT. This translates into CASSVAWTSGGQSTDTQYF.